Described below is a single TCR beta chain sequence and its context. The source of the sample is a study of blood T cell repertoires in COVID-19. Looking at the study overall: Sample material is recorded as cDNA or gDNA derived from T cells, B-cell-depleted T cells, or PBMCs.

In the original processing: Amplification of reference gene primers provided the estimated nucleated cell counts. Profiled with immunoSEQ multiplex PCR; TCRdb holds only in-frame clones, not every one. Clonal size and the V and J genes are those of that table, whereas D and trimming came from the DNA. The repertoire has a few hundred thousand clones, 80% to 85% of them found once; the top ten carry about 10%. The length of the CDR3 is 15 residues. V lost 5 bases, J lost 5 bases, and 11 bases stayed unmatched. Germline assignment: CDR1 MNHNY and CDR2 SVGAGI (reference sequence). Patients in Seattle were enrolled during active infection, then followed longitudinally.

Sequencing was carried out using peripheral blood. The V gene is TRBV6-6, the J gene TRBJ2-5, with TRBD2 matching over 7 bases. This sequence was found in a woman aged 80 or over with COVID-19, enrolled during active disease. In nucleotides, the CDR3 is TGTGCCAGCAGTCCCAGACTAGCCACGGTCGAGACCCAGTACTTC. This gives the protein CASSPRLATVETQYF.